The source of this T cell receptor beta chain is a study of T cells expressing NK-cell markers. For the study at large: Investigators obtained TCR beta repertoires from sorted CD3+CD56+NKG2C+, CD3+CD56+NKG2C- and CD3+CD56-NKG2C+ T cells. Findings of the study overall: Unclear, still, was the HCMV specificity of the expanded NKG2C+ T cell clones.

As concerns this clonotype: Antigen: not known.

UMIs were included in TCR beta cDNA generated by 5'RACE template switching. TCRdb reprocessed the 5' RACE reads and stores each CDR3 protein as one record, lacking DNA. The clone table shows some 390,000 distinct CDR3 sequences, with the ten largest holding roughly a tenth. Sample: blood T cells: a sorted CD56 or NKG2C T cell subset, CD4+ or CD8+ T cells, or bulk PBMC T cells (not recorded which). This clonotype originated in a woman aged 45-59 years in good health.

CDR3 sequence: CAISGGGRETQYF. The chain uses TRBV10-3 and TRBJ2-5; as DNA is missing, the TRBD1 call by TCRdb cannot be tested. The CDR3 extends over 13 amino acids. The germline CDR1 and CDR2 sequences are ENHRY and SYGVKD.